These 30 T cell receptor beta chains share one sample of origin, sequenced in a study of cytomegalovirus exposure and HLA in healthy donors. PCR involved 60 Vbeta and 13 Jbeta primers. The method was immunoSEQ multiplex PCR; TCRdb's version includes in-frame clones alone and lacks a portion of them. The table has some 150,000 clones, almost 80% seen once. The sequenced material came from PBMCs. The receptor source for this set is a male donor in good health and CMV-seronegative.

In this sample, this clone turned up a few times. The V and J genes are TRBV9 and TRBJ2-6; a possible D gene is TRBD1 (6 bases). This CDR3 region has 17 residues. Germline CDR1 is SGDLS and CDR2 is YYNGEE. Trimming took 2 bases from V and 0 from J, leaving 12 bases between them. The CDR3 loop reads CASSVGQGFSGANVLTF. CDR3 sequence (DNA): TGTGCCAGCAGCGTGGGTCAGGGGTTCTCTGGGGCCAACGTCCTGACTTTC.

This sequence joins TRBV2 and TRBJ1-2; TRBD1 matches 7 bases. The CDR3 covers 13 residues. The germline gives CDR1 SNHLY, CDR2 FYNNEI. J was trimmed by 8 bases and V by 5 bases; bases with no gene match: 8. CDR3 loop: CASSPDRAQGYTF. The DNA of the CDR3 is TGTGCCAGCAGTCCCGACAGGGCTCAAGGCTACACCTTC.

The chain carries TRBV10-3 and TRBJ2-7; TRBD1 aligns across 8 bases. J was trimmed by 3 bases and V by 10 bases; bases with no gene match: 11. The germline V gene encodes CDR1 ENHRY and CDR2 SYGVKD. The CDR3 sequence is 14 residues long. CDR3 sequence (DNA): TGTGCCACACAGACAGGGGACAACCTCTACGAGCAGTACTTC. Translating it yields CATQTGDNLYEQYF.

In DNA, the CDR3 is TGCGCCACCGGCTATGGACTAGCGGCGTCCAGGAGCTCCTACAATGAGCAGTTCTTC. Its translation: CATGYGLAASRSSYNEQFF. This sequence joins TRBV5-1 and TRBJ2-1, with TRBD2 matching 10 bases. The germline CDR1 and CDR2 sequences are SGHRS and YFSETQ. This CDR3 has 19 residues. Germline trimming cut 9 bases from V and 0 bases from J; bases unmatched to any gene: 18.

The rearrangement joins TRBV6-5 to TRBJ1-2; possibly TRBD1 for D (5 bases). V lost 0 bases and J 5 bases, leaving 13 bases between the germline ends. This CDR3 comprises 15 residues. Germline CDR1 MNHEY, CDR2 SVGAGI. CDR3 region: CASSYSGAGGYGYTF. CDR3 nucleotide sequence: TGTGCCAGCAGTTACTCAGGGGCGGGAGGGTATGGCTACACCTTC.

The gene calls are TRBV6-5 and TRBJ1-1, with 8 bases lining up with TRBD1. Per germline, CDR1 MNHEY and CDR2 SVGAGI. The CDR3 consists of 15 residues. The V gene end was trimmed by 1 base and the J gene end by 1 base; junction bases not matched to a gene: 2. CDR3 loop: CASSYWTGTNTEAFF. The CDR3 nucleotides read TGTGCCAGCAGTTACTGGACAGGGACGAACACTGAAGCTTTCTTT.

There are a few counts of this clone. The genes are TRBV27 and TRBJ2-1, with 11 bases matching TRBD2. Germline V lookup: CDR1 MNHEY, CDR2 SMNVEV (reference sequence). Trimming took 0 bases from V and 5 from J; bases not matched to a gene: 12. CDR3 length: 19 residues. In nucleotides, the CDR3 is TGTGCCAGCAGTTTATCCGAAACCCCGGGACTAGCGGTAGACAATGAGCAGTTCTTC. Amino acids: CASSLSETPGLAVDNEQFF.

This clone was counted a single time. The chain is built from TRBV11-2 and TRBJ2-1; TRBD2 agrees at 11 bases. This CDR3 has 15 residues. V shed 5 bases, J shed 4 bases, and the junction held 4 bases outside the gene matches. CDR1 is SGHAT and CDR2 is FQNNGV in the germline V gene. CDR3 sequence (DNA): TGTGCCAGCAGCCTACTAGCGGGAGCTTACAATGAGCAGTTCTTC. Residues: CASSLLAGAYNEQFF.

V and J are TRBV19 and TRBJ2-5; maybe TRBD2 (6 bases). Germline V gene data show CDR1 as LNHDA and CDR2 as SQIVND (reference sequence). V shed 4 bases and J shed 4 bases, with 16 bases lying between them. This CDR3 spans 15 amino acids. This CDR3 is CASSKGGGGRETQYF. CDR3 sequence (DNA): TGTGCCAGTAGTAAAGGTGGGGGAGGTAGAGAGACCCAGTACTTC.

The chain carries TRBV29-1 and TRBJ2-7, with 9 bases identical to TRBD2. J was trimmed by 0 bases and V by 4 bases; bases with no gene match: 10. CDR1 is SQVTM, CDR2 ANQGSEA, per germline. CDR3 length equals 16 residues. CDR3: CSVGGTSPYRSYEQYF. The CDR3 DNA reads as TGCAGCGTTGGCGGGACTAGCCCTTACCGCTCCTACGAGCAGTACTTC.

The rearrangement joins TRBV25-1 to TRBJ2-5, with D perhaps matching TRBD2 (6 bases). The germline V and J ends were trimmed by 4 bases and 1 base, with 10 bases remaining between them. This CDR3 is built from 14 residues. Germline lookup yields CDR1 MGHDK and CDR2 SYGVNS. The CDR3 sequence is CASSAGLSQETQYF. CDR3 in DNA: TGTGCCAGCAGTGCTGGACTATCCCAAGAGACCCAGTACTTC. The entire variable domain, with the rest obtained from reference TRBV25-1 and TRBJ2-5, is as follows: EADIYQTPRYLVIGTGKKITLECSQTMGHDKMYWYQQDPGMELHLIHYSYGVNSTEKGDLSSESTVSRIRTEHFPLTLESARPSHTSQYLCASSAGLSQETQYFGPGTRLLVL.

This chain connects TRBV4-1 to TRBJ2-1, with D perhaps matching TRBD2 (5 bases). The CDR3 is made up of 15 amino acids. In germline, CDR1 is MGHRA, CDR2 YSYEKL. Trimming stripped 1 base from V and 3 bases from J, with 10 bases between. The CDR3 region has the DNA TGCGCCAGCAGCCAAGGCCCTAGCAGCTACAATGAGCAGTTCTTC. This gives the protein CASSQGPSSYNEQFF.

The CDR3: CASRHRVAAYGYTF. The DNA of the CDR3 is TGTGCCAGCCGTCACAGGGTTGCAGCCTATGGCTACACCTTC. This sequence joins TRBV21-1 and TRBJ1-2; no DNA check was done on the table's D call, TRBD1. TRBV21-1 is a documented pseudogene. This CDR3 comprises 14 residues.

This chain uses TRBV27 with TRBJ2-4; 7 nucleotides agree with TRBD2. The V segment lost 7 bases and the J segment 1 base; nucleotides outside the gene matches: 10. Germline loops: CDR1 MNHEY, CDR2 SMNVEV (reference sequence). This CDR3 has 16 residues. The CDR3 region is CASNPGGGLAKNIQYF. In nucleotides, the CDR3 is TGTGCCAGCAACCCGGGGGGAGGGCTGGCCAAAAACATTCAGTACTTC.

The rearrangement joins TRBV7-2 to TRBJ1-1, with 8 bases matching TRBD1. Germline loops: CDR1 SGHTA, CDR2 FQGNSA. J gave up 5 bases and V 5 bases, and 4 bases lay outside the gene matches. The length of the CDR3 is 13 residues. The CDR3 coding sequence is TGTGCCAGCAGCCCCAGGGGGCGGACTGAAGCTTTCTTT. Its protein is CASSPRGRTEAFF.

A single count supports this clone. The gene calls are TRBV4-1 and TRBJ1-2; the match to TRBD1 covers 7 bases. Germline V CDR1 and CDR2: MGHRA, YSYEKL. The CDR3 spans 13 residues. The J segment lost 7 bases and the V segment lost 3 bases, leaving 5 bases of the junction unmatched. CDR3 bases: TGCGCCAGCAGCCACCCGCAGGGGGGTGGCTACACCTTC. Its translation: CASSHPQGGGYTF.

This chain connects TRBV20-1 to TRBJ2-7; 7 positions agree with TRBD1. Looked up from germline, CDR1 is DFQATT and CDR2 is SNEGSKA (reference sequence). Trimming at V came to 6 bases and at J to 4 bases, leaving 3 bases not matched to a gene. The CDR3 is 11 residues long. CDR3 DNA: TGCAGTGCCCCGGGACAGTACGAGCAGTACTTC. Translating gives CSAPGQYEQYF.

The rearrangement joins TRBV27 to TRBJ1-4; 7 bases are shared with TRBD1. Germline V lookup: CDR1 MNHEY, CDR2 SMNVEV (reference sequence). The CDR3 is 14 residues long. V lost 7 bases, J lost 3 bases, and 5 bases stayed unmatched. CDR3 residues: CASTPRGPNEKLFF. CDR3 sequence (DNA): TGTGCCAGCACCCCTAGGGGGCCTAATGAAAAACTGTTTTTT.

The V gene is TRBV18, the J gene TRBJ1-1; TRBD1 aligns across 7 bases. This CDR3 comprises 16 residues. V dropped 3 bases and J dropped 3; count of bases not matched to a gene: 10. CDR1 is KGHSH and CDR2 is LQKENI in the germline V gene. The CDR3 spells CASSPTYRGGDTEAFF. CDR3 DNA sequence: TGTGCCAGCTCACCGACCTACAGGGGTGGCGACACTGAAGCTTTCTTT.

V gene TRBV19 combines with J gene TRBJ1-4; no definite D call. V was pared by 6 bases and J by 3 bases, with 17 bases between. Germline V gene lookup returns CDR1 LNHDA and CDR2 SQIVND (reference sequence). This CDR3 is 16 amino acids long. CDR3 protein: CASRSASVASNEKLFF. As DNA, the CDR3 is TGTGCCAGTAGGTCCGCCTCGGTCGCGTCTAATGAAAAACTGTTTTTT. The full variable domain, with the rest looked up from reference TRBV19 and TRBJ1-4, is DGGITQSPKYLFRKEGQNVTLSCEQNLNHDAMYWYRQDPGQGLRLIYYSQIVNDFQKGDIAEGYSVSREKKESFPLTVTSAQKNPTAFYLCASRSASVASNEKLFFGSGTQLSVL.

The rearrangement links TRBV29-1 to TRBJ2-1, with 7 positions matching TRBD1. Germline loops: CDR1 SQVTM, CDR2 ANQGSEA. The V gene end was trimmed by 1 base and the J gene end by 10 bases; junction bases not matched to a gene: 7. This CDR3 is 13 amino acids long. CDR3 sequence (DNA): TGCAGCGTTGAAGGACAGGGATGGGGGGAGCAGTTCTTC. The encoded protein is CSVEGQGWGEQFF.

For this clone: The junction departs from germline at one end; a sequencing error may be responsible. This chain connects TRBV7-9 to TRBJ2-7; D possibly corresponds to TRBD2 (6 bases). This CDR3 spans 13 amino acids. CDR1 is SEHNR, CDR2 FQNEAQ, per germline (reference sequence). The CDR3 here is CSSSWETSIEQYF. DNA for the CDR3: TGTTCCAGCAGCTGGGAGACTAGTATAGAGCAGTACTTC. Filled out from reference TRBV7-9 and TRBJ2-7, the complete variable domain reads DTGVSQNPRHKITKRGQNVTFRCDPISEHNRLYWYRQTLGQGPEFLTYFQNEAQLEKSRLLSDRFSAERPKGSFSTLEIQRTEQGDSAMYLCSSSWETSIEQYFGPGTRLTVT.

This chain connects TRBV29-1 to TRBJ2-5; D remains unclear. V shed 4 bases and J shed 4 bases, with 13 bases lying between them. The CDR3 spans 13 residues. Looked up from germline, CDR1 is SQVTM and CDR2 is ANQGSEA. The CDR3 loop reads CSVGRSLGETQYF. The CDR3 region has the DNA TGCAGCGTTGGAAGGAGTCTGGGAGAGACCCAGTACTTC.

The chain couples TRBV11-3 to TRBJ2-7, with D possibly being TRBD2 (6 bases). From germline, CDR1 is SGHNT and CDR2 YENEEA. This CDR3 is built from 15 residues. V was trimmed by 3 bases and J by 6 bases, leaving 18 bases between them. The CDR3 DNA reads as TGTGCCAGCAGCTTTTCGGGACTGGAAGTTGGCGAGCAGTACTTC. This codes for CASSFSGLEVGEQYF.

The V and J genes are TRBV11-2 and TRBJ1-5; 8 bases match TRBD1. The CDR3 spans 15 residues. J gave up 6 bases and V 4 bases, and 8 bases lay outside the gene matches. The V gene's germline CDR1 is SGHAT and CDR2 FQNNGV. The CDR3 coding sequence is TGTGCCAGCAGCTCCGATACAGGGGGAGGTCAGCCCCAGCATTTT. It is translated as CASSSDTGGGQPQHF. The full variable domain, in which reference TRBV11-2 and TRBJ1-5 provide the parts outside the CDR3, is EAGVAQSPRYKIIEKRQSVAFWCNPISGHATLYWYQQILGQGPKLLIQFQNNGVVDDSQLPKDRFSAERLKGVDSTLKIQPAKLEDSAVYLCASSSDTGGGQPQHFGDGTRLSIL.

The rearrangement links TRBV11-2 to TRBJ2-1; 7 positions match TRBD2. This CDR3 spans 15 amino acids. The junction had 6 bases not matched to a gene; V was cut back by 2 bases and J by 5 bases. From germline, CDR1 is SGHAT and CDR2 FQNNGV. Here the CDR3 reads CASSLNWGGDNEQFF. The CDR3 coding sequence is TGTGCCAGCAGCTTAAACTGGGGAGGGGACAATGAGCAGTTCTTC.

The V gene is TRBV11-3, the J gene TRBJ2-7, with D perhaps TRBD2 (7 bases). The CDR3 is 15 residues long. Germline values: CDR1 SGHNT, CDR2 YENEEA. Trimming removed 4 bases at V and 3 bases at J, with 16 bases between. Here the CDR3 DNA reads TGTGCCAGCAGCTCGTCGGGGGGCTTCCTCTACGAGCAGTACTTC. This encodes CASSSSGGFLYEQYF.

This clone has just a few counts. The CDR3 DNA follows: TGCGCCAGCAGCCAGACAGGGGGAACCTATGGCTACACCTTC. Translated: CASSQTGGTYGYTF. This chain joins TRBV4-1 and TRBJ1-2, with 9 bases that match TRBD1. The germline V gene encodes CDR1 MGHRA and CDR2 YSYEKL. After removal of 3 bases from V and 4 bases from J, the junction contained 3 bases not matched to a gene. The CDR3 extends over 14 amino acids.

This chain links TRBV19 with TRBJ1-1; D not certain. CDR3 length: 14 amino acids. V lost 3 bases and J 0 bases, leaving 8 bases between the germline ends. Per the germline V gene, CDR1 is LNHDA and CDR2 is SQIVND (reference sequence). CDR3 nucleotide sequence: TGTGCCAGTAGTATCCCTCACATGAACACTGAAGCTTTCTTT. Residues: CASSIPHMNTEAFF.

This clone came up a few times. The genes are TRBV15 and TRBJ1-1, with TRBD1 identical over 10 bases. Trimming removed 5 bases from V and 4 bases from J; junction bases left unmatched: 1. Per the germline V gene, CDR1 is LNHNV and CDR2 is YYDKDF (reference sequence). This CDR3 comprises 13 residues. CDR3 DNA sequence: TGTGCCACCAGCGGACAGGGGGGCACTGAAGCTTTCTTT. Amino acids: CATSGQGGTEAFF.